This T cell receptor (beta chain) emerged from a study of CD8 T cells in Susac syndrome. RNA, at about 0.5 to 1 ug, was reverse transcribed with random hexamers. The TCR beta CDR3 was amplified by immunoSEQ multiplex PCR across 54 Vbeta, 13 Jbeta. Using its own MiXCR run on the immunoSEQ multiplex PCR reads, TCRdb lists one record per CDR3 protein. Of around 200,000 distinct CDR3 sequences in the sample, 95% were seen once. Control patients had untreated stable or active relapsing-remitting multiple sclerosis by revised McDonald criteria. CDR1 is LNHDA and CDR2 is SQIVND in the germline V gene (reference sequence). This CDR3 spans 15 amino acids. The V gene end was trimmed by 6 bases and the J gene end by 4 bases; junction bases not matched to a gene: 6.

The chain recombines TRBV19 with TRBJ1-4; 9 positions match TRBD1. This receptor was obtained from a human donor with multiple sclerosis. The material sequenced was CD4+ T cells from PBMCs. DNA of the CDR3: TGTGCCAGTAGCCGCGCGGGACAGGGTAATGAAAAACTGTTTTTT. Protein sequence: CASSRAGQGNEKLFF.